This TCR beta chain was found in a study of beta chain features in type 1 diabetes. Study as a whole: Analysis included over 100,000,000 sorted cells drawn from all samples.

A remark on this clone: Its antigen is undetermined.

Notes on the study in general: In every one of the four CD4+ subsets, TCRB CDR3s were moderately but significantly shorter in Type 1 diabetes patients. Any role of HLA type in TCRB rearrangement remained unresolved here. A closer apparent resemblance between naive, central memory and Treg TCRB repertoires was seen in patients than in healthy donors.

Since all of the isolated RNA was reverse transcribed, expressed TCRB transcripts were what got sequenced. For naive, central memory and regulatory T cell samples, reads averaged about 3.5 million. TCRdb's table, derived via immunoSEQ multiplex PCR, lists solely in-frame clones and lacks some. The table records 680,000 or so clones, around 15% of them present only once. This clonotype was obtained from a man in his late teens or twenties with type 1 diabetes. Material: naive CD4+ T cells from blood.

This CDR3 reads CATQRGQGEKLFF. The CDR3 coding sequence is TGTGCCACCCAACGGGGGCAGGGTGAAAAACTGTTTTTT. The chain links TRBV2 to TRBJ1-4, with D possibly matching TRBD1 (6 bases). Germline V lookup: CDR1 SNHLY, CDR2 FYNNEI. The CDR3 is made up of 13 amino acids. V was trimmed by 10 bases and J by 7 bases, leaving 16 bases between them.